One TCR beta chain is described in this entry. Its antigen is unidentified. This entry belongs to a study of blood T cells in healthy people across ages. Study-level results: Roughly linear declines in TCR beta diversity per million T cells occurred with age.

A sample-barcoded 5' primer and a J-beta primer mix were used in a second PCR of about 7 to 12 cycles. Sequencing yielded, for each sample, at least 2.5 million paired-end reads carrying CDR3. TCRdb re-called the 5' RACE reads with MiXCR, one entry per CDR3 protein. Of about a million distinct CDR3 sequences in the sample, around two fifths were seen once. Germline CDR1 SGHDN, CDR2 FVKESK. The CDR3 has 15 residues. Trimming took 2 bases from V and 3 from J, leaving 11 bases between them. PBMCs were isolated at a quantity of at least 6 million per sample. The receptor was isolated from a young man in good health. The chain uses TRBV14 and TRBJ1-5; D is possibly TRBD1 (5 bases). Sequencing used blood. The CDR3 coding sequence is TGTGCCAGCAGCCAATACAGGCCCGCCAATCAGCCCCAGCATTTT. This codes for CASSQYRPANQPQHF.